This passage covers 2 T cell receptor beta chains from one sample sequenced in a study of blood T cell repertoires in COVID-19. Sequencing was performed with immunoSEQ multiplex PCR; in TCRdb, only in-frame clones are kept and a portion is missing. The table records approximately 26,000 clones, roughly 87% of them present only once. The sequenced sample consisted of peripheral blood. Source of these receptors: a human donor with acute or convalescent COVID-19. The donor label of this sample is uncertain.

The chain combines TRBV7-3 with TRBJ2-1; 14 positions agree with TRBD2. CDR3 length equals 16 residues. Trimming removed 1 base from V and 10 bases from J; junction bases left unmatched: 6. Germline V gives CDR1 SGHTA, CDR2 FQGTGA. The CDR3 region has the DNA TGTGCCAGCAGCTTAAGTTGGACTAGCGGGAGGCAGGAGCAGTTCTTC. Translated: CASSLSWTSGRQEQFF.

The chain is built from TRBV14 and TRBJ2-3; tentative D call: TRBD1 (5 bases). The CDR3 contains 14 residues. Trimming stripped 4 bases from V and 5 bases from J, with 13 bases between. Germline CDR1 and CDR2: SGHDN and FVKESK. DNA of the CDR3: TGTGCCAGCAGCCTCAGGGTCCCTAGAGATACGCAGTATTTT. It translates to CASSLRVPRDTQYF.